This T cell receptor beta chain stems from a study of vaccination and CD4 T cells after COVID-19. At the level of the study: With several mild cases and one severe, convalescent patients were SARS-CoV-2 positive by nasal swab PCR. Median time from COVID diagnosis to post-COVID sampling was over 80 days (35 to 161). Investigators took post-vaccine samples a median 72 days after dose two, within a range of 14 to 241. As control conditions, cultures were given either a CEFX pool serving as positive control, an HIV-1 Nef pool, or no peptide at all.

Stated treatment: roughly 10-day PBMC culture with coronavirus spike peptide pools or control peptides (ViraFEST assay). This clonotype was observed a handful of times. No antigen is known for it. The Oncomine TCR Beta short-read assay was applied to DNA of cultured CD4+ T cells. MiXCR, run by TCRdb on the PCR reads, gives a single entry per CDR3 protein. In the table there are 10,000 to 15,000 distinct CDR3 sequences, around 66% of which are singletons. V was pared by 3 bases and J by 2 bases, with 7 bases of the junction left unmatched. Germline V gene data show CDR1 as KGHDR and CDR2 as SFDVKD. CDR3 length: 18 amino acids.

The TCR sequence derives from a human donor who had recovered from COVID-19. The V and J genes are TRBV24-1 and TRBJ2-2, with 11 positions matching TRBD1. The sequencing input was CD4+ T cells from blood, cultured in vitro. This CDR3 reads CATSDPIGTGGNTGELFF. CDR3 DNA sequence: TGTGCCACCAGTGATCCAATAGGGACAGGGGGTAACACCGGGGAGCTGTTTTTT.